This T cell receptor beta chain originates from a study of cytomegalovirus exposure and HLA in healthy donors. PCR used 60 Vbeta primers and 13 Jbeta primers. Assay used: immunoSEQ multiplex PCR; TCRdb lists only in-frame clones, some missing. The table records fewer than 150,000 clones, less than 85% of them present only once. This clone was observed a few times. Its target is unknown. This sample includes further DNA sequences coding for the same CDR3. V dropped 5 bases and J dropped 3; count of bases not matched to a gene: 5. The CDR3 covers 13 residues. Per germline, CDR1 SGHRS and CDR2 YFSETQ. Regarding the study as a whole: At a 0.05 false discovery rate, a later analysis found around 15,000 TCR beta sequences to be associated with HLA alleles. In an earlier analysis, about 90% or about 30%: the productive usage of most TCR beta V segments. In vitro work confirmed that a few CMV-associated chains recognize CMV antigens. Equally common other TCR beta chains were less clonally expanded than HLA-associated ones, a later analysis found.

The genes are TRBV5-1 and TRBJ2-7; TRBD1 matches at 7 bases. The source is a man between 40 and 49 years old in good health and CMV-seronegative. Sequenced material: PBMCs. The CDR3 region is CASSTGQRYEQYF. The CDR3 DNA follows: TGCGCCAGCAGTACGGGACAGCGCTACGAGCAGTACTTC.